This is a list of T cell receptor beta chains from one sample in a study of T cells in Graves' hyperthyroidism and ophthalmopathy. TCRdb passed the multiplex PCR reads through MiXCR, listing each CDR3 protein once. The sample records over 550,000 distinct CDR3 sequences, about a sixth being singletons. The sample consisted of blood. The receptors were sampled from a young woman with Graves' hyperthyroidism. The CDR3 runs from the conserved cysteine through the conserved F or W. The D gene is left open where the match is weak. Clone size is stated in some rows and not others, as once, few, many or a class when expanded.

TRBV19	.	TRBJ1-1	.	CASSMIGVNTEAFF	TGTGCCAGTAGTATGATAGGGGTGAACACTGAAGCTTTCTTT
TRBV11-3	.	TRBJ2-5	many	CASSAVPGKTETQYF	TGTGCCAGCAGCGCTGTACCGGGAAAAACAGAGACCCAGTACTTC
TRBV20-1	.	TRBJ2-7	many	CSASPTRGGDYEQYF	TGCAGTGCTAGCCCGACGAGGGGGGGCGATTACGAGCAGTACTTC
TRBV5-1	.	TRBJ2-3	.	CASSWAGTDTDTQYF	TGCGCCAGCAGTTGGGCCGGGACCGACACAGATACGCAGTATTTT
TRBV12-3/TRBV12-4	TRBD1	TRBJ2-1	few	CASSLSGQGLDEQFF	TGTGCCAGCAGTCTATCCGGACAGGGTCTAGATGAGCAGTTCTTC
TRBV20-1	TRBD1	TRBJ2-1	.	CSAPGQRYNEQFF	TGCAGTGCCCCGGGACAGAGATACAATGAGCAGTTCTTC
TRBV12-3/TRBV12-4	TRBD1	TRBJ1-5	many	CASSLRVGTGSNQPQHF	TGTGCCAGCAGTTTACGGGTGGGGACAGGGTCCAATCAGCCCCAGCATTTT
TRBV30	TRBD1	TRBJ1-5	many	CAWGSEGQINQPQHF	TGTGCCTGGGGATCCGAGGGACAGATAAATCAGCCCCAGCATTTT
TRBV7-9	.	TRBJ2-1	.	CASSLGRTSYNERFF	TGTGCCAGCAGCTTGGGACGGACGTCCTACAATGAGCGGTTCTTC
TRBV2	.	TRBJ2-7	.	CASSPRSHEQYF	TGTGCCAGCAGTCCCAGGTCCCACGAGCAGTACTTC
TRBV14	.	TRBJ2-2	few	CASSLISAGVANTGELFF	TGTGCCAGCAGCCTCATCTCGGCGGGCGTAGCGAACACCGGGGAGCTGTTTTTT
TRBV3-1	.	TRBJ1-4	many	CASKGAGDEKLFF	TGTGCCAGCAAAGGGGCGGGAGATGAAAAACTGTTTTTT
TRBV12-3/TRBV12-4	TRBD2	TRBJ2-1	many	CASSLVGGGGNEQFF	TGTGCCAGCAGCTTAGTTGGCGGGGGTGGCAATGAGCAGTTCTTC
TRBV20-1	.	TRBJ2-1	many	CSARDGGGTYNEQFF	TGCAGTGCTAGAGATGGTGGCGGGACCTACAATGAGCAGTTCTTC
TRBV5-1	.	TRBJ1-2	few	CASSSGELNYGYTF	TGCGCCAGCAGCTCAGGGGAACTTAACTATGGCTACACCTTC
TRBV7-2	.	TRBJ1-1	.	CASSLDRGTTEAFF	TGTGCCAGCAGCTTAGACCGTGGGACGACTGAAGCTTTCTTT
TRBV6-1	.	TRBJ1-6	many	CASSSVIRGSPLHF	TGTGCCAGCAGCTCCGTAATTAGGGGTTCACCCCTCCACTTT
TRBV12-5	.	TRBJ2-1	few	CASGQGNEQFF	TGTGCTAGTGGACAGGGCAATGAGCAGTTCTTC
TRBV11-2	TRBD2	TRBJ2-3	.	CASLTSGATDTQYF	TGTGCCAGCCTTACTAGCGGAGCCACAGATACGCAGTATTTT
TRBV7-2	TRBD1	TRBJ2-7	many	CASSSDRASEQYF	TGTGCCAGCAGCTCCGACAGGGCAAGCGAGCAGTACTTC
TRBV6-2/TRBV6-3	.	TRBJ1-1	.	CASSYLGPGTEAFF	TGTGCCAGCAGTTACCTCGGACCGGGGACTGAAGCTTTCTTT
TRBV3-2	.	TRBJ1-5	.	CASSPSAEQPQHF	TGTGCCAGCAGCCCGAGTGCGGAGCAGCCCCAGCATTTT
TRBV5-4	.	TRBJ2-5	few	CASSSDRWKETQYF	TGTGCCAGCAGCTCAGACAGGTGGAAAGAGACCCAGTACTTC
TRBV6-1	.	TRBJ2-5	few	CASSVSGETQYF	TGTGCCAGCAGTGTTTCAGGAGAGACCCAGTACTTC
TRBV2	.	TRBJ1-1	.	CAGILEAEAFF	TGTGCCGGCATATTGGAGGCTGAAGCTTTTTTT
TRBV7-8	.	TRBJ2-1	many	CASNRDYNEQFF	TGTGCCAGCAACCGTGACTACAATGAGCAGTTCTTC
TRBV11-2	TRBD2	TRBJ2-1	many	CASSSLAGGVGEQFF	TGTGCCAGCAGCTCCTTAGCGGGAGGGGTGGGTGAGCAGTTCTTC
TRBV6-2/TRBV6-3	.	TRBJ2-1	few	CASSYDSYNEQFF	TGTGCCAGCAGTTACGACAGCTACAATGAGCAGTTCTTC
TRBV4-2	TRBD2	TRBJ2-1	few	CASSPTSGVTYNEQFF	TGTGCCAGCAGCCCGACTAGCGGGGTAACCTACAATGAGCAGTTCTTC
TRBV2	TRBD1	TRBJ1-1	many	CASSSTGRRDTEAFF	TGTGCCAGCAGTTCGACAGGGAGAAGGGACACTGAAGCTTTCTTT
TRBV15	TRBD2	TRBJ2-5	.	CATSPNSTSGRVVFGETQYF	TGTGCCACCAGCCCAAATTCGACTAGCGGGAGAGTAGTTTTCGGAGAGACCCAGTACTTC
TRBV28	.	TRBJ2-2	.	CASSIPTGELFF	TGTGCCAGTAGCATCCCGACCGGGGAGCTGTTTTTT
TRBV7-9	TRBD1	TRBJ2-7	many	CASSLARRTGSYEQYF	TGTGCCAGCAGCTTAGCTCGGAGGACAGGGTCCTACGAGCAGTACTTC
TRBV18	.	TRBJ1-1	few	CASSPQSTGMNTEAFF	TGTGCCAGCTCACCTCAATCGACAGGAATGAACACTGAAGCTTTCTTT
TRBV28	.	TRBJ2-7	many	CASSIPGPVREQYF	TGTGCCAGCAGTATACCGGGACCCGTTAGGGAGCAGTACTTC
TRBV2	.	TRBJ1-5	many	CASTGQGVPNQPQHF	TGTGCCAGCACTGGACAAGGGGTTCCAAATCAGCCCCAGCATTTT
TRBV7-2	.	TRBJ2-7	many	CASSLRSGQSYEQYF	TGTGCCAGCAGCTTAAGGAGCGGGCAATCCTACGAGCAGTACTTC
TRBV6-1	.	TRBJ2-5	few	CASRTGKETQYF	TGTGCCAGCCGGACTGGTAAAGAGACCCAGTACTTC
TRBV12-3/TRBV12-4	.	TRBJ1-1	many	CASSFGIEAFF	TGTGCCAGCAGTTTTGGTATTGAAGCTTTCTTT
TRBV29-1	.	TRBJ2-7	.	CSVEEPAWGDDEQYF	TGCAGCGTTGAAGAGCCAGCCTGGGGTGACGACGAGCAGTACTTC
TRBV7-4	TRBD2	TRBJ2-1	few	CASSFEPTTSGRNNEQFF	TGTGCCAGCAGCTTCGAACCGACGACTAGCGGCAGAAACAATGAGCAGTTCTTC
TRBV12-3/TRBV12-4	.	TRBJ2-7	many	CASSLAGGAPYEQYF	TGTGCCAGCAGTTTAGCGGGGGGAGCCCCCTACGAGCAGTACTTC
TRBV2	.	TRBJ2-7	many	CASSEQATPYEQYF	TGTGCCAGCAGTGAGCAGGCGACACCGTACGAGCAGTACTTC
TRBV7-2	.	TRBJ2-5	many	CASSPVFRGETQYF	TGTGCCAGCAGCCCGGTGTTTCGGGGAGAGACCCAGTACTTC
TRBV11-2	.	TRBJ2-7	few	CASSLGVSEFLYEQYF	TGTGCCAGCAGCTTAGGGGTTAGCGAGTTTCTATACGAGCAGTACTTC
TRBV19	TRBD1	TRBJ2-3	few	CASSTGQGANTQYF	TGTGCCAGTAGCACCGGACAGGGAGCAAATACGCAGTATTTT
TRBV20-1	TRBD1	TRBJ1-1	many	CSVKGQGEAEAFF	TGCAGTGTGAAGGGACAGGGGGAAGCTGAAGCTTTCTTT